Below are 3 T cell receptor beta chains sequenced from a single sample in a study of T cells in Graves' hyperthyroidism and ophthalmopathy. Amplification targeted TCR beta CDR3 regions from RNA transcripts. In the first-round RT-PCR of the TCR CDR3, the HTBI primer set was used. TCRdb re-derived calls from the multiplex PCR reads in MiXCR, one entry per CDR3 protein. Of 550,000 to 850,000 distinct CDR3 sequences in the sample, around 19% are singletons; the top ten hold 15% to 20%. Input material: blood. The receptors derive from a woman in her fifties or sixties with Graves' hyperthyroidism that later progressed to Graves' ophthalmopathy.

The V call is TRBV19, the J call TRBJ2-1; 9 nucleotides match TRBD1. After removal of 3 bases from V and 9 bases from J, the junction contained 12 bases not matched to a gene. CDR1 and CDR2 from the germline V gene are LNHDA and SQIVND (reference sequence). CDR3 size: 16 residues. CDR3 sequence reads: CASSMYSGQGFTEQFF. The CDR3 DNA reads TGTGCCAGTAGTATGTACTCGGGACAGGGTTTTACTGAGCAGTTCTTC.

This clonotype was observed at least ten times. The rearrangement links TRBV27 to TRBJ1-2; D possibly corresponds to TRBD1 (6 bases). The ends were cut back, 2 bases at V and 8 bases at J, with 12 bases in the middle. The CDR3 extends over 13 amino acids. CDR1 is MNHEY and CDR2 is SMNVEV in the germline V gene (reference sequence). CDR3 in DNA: TGTGCCAGCAGTTTAGGGGGCTCTTTCGGCTACACCTTC. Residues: CASSLGGSFGYTF.

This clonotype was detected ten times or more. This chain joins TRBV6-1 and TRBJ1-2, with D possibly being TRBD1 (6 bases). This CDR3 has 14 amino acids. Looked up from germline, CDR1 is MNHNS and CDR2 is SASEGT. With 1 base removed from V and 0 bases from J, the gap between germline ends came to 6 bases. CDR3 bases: TGTGCCAGCAGTGAAGGGGACACTAACTATGGCTACACCTTC. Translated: CASSEGDTNYGYTF.